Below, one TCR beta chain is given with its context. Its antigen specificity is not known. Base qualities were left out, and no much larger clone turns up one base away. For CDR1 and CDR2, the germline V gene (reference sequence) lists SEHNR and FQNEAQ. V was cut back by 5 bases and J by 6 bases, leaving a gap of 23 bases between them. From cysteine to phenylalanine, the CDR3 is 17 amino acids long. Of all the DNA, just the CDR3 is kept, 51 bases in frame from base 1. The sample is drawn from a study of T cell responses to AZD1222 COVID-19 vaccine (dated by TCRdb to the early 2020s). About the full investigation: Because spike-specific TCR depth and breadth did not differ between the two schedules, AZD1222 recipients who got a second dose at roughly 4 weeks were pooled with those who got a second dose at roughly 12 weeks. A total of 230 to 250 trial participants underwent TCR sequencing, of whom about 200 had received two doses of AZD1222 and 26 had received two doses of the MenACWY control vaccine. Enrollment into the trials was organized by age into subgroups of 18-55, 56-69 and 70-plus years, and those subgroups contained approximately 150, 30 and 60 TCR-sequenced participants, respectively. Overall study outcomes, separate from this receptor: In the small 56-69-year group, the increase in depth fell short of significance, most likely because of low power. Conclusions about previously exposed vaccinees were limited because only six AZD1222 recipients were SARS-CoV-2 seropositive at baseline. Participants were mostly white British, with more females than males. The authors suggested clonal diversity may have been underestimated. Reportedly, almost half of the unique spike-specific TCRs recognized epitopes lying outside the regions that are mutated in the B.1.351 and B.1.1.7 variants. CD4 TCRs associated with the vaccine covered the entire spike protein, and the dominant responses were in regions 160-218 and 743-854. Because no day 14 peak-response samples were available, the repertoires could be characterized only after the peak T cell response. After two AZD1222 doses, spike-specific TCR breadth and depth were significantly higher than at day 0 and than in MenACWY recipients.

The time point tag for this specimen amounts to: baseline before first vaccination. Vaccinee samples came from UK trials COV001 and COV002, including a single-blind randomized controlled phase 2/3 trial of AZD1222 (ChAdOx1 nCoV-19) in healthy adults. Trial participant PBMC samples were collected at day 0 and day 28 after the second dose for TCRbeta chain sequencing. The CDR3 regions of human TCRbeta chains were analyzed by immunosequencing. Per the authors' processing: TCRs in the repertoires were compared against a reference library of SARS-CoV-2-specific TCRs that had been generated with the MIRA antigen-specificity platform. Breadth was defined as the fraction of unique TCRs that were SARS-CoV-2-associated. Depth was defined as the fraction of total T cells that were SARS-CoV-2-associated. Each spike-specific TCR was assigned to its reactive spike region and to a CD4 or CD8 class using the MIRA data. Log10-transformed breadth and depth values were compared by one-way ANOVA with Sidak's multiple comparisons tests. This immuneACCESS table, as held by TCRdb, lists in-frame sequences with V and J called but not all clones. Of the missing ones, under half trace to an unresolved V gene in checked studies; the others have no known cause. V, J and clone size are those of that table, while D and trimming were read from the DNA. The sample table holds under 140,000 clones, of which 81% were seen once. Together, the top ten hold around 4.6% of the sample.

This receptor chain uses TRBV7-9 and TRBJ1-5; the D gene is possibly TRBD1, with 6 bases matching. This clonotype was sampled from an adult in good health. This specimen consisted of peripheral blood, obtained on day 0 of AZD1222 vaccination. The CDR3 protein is CASSKVGGGQGSQPQHF. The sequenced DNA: TGTGCCAGCAGCAAAGTTGGAGGGGGGCAAGGAAGTCAGCCCCAGCATTTT.